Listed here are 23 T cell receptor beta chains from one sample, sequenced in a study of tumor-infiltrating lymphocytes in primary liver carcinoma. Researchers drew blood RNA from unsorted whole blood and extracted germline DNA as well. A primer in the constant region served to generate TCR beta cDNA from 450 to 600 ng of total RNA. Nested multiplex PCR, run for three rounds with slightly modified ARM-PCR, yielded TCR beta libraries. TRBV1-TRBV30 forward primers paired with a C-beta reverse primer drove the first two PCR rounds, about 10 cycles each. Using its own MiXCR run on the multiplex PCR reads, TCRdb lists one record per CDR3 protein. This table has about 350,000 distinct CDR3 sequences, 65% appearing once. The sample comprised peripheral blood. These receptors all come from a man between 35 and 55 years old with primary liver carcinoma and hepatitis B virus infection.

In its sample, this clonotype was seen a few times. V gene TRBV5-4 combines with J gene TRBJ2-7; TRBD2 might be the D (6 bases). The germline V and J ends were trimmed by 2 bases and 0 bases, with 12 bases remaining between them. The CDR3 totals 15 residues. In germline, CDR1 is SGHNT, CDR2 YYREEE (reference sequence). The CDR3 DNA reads TGTGCCAGCAGCTTTGAACGGGAGAGCTCCTACGAGCAGTACTTC. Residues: CASSFERESSYEQYF.

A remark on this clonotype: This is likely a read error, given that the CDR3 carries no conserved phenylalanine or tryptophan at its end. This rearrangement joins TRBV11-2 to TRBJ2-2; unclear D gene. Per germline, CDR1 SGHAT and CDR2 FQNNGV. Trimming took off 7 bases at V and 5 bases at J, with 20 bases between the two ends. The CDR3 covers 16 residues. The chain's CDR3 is CASTPSHLRLTGELFL. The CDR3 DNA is TGTGCCAGCACCCCATCTCACCTAAGGTTGACCGGGGAGCTGTTTCTT.

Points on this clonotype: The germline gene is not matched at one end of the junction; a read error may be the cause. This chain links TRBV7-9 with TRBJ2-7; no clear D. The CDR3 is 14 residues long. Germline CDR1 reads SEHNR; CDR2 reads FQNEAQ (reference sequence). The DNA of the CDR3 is TGTGCCAGCAGCTTAGATTTCCTCGCCTACGAGCTGTACTTC. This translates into CASSLDFLAYELYF. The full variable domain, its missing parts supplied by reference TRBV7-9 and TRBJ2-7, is DTGVSQNPRHKITKRGQNVTFRCDPISEHNRLYWYRQTLGQGPEFLTYFQNEAQLEKSRLLSDRFSAERPKGSFSTLEIQRTEQGDSAMYLCASSLDFLAYELYFGPGTRLTVT.

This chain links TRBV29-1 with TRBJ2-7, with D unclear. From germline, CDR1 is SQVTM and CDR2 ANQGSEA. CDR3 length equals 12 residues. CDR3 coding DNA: TGCAGAGCTGCCGACCCCTCCTACGAGCAGTACTTC. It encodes CRAADPSYEQYF.

This chain's CDR3 is CASKGPGSYEQYF. The DNA of the CDR3 is TGTGCCAGCAAGGGGCCGGGCTCCTACGAGCAGTACTTC. The V and J genes are TRBV7-9 and TRBJ2-7; D may be TRBD1 (5 bases). This CDR3 comprises 13 residues. Germline CDR1 is SEHNR and CDR2 is FQNEAQ (reference sequence). V was trimmed by 7 bases and J by 0 bases, leaving 10 bases between them.

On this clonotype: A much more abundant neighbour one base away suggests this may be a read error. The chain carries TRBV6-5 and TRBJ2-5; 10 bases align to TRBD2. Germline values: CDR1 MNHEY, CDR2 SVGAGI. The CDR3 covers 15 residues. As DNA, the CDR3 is TGTGCCAGCAGTTACTCGAGCCTAGCGGGGGAGACCCACTACTTC. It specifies CASSYSSLAGETHYF.

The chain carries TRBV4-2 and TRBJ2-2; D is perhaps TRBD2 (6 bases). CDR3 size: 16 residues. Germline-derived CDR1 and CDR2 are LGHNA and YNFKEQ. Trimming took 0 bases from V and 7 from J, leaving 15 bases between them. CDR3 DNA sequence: TGTGCCAGCAGCCAAGACCACCGGGAGACCATCGGGGAGCTGTTTTTT. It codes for CASSQDHRETIGELFF.

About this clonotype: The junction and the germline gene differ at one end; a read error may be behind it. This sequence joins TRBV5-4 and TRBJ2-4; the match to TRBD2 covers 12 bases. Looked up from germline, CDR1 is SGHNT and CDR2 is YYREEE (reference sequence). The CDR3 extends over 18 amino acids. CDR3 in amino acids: CASSLGPSGRVGGNVQYF. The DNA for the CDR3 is TGTGCCAGCAGCTTGGGCCCTAGCGGGAGGGTCGGGGGAAACGTTCAGTACTTC.

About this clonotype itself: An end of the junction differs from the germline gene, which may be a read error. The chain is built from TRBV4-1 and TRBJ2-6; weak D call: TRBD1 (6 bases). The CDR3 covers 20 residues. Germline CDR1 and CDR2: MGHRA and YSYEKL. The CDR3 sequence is CASSQVPGHPPRAGANLLTF. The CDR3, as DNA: TGCGCCAGCAGCCAGGTACCGGGACACCCGCCTAGGGCCGGGGCCAACCTCCTGACTTTC.

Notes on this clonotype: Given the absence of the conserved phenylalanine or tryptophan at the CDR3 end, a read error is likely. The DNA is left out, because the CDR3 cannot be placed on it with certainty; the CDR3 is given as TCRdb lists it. The CDR3 is CASNDLDRGLTGELSL. The chain employs TRBV4-1 and TRBJ2-2; the DNA was not compared with TRBD1, the D call given in the table. CDR1 is MGHRA, CDR2 YSYEKL, per germline. The CDR3 is 16 residues long, counting both termini.

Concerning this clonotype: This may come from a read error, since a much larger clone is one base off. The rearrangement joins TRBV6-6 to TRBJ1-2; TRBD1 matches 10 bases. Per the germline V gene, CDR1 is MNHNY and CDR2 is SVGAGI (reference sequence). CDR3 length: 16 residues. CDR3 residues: CASGYLGRDRGDGYTF. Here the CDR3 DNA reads TGTGCCAGCGGTTACTTAGGTCGGGACAGGGGTGATGGCTACACCTTC.

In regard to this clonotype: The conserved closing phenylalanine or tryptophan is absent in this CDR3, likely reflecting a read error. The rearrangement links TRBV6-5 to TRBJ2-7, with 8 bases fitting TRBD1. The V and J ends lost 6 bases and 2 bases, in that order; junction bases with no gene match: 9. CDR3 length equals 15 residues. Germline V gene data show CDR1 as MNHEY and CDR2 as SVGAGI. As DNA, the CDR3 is TGTGCCAGCAGCCCGACAGGGGACGTAACCTACGAGCAGTACTTA. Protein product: CASSPTGDVTYEQYL.

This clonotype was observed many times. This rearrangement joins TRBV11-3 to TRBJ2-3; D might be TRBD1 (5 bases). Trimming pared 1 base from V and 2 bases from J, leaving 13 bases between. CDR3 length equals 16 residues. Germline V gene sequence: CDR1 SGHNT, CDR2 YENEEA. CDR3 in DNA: TGTGCCAGCAGCTTAGGGCTCGACAGCCCCACAGATACGCAGTATTTT. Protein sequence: CASSLGLDSPTDTQYF.

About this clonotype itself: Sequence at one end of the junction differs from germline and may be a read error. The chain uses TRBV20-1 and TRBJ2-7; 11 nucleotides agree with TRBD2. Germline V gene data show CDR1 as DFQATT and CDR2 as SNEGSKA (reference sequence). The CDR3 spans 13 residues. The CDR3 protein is CSARGLADYEQYF. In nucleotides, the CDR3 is TGCAGTGCTAGGGGACTAGCGGACTACGAGCAGTATTTC.

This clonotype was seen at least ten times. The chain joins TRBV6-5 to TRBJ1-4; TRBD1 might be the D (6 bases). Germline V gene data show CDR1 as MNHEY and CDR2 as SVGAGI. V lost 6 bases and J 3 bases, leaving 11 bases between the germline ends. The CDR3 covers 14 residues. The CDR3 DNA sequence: TGTGCCAGCAGGAAAGGGGGGCCTAATGAAAAACTGTTTTTT. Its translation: CASRKGGPNEKLFF.

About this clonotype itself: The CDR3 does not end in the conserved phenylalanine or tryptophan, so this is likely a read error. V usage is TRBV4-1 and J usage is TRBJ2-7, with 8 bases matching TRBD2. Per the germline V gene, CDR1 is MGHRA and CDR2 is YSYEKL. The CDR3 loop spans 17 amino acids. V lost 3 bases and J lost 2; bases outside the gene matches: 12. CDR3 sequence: CASSQGFVVAGTYEQYI. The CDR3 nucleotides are TGCGCCAGCAGCCAGGGGTTTGTGGTAGCGGGGACCTACGAGCAGTACATC.

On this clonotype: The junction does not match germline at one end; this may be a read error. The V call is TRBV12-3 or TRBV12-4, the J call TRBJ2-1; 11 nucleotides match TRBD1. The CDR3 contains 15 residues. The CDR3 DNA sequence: TGTACCAGCAGTTTAGGGACAGGGGGCTACAATGAGCAGTTCTTC. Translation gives CTSSLGTGGYNEQFF.

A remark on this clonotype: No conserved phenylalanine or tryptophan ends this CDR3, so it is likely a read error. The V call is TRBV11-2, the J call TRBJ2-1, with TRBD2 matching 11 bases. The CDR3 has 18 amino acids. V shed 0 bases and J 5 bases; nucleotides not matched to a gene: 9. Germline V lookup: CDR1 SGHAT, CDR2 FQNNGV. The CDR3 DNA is TGTGCCAGCAGCTTAGATAGCGGGAGGGCACGTTCTCACAATGAGCAGTTCATC. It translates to CASSLDSGRARSHNEQFI.

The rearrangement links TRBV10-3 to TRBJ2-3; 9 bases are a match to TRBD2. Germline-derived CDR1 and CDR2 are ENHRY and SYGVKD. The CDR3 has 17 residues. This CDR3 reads CTTGSVSLREGSDTQYF. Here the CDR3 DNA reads TGTACCACCGGCTCAGTATCGTTGCGGGAGGGATCAGATACGCAGTATTTT.

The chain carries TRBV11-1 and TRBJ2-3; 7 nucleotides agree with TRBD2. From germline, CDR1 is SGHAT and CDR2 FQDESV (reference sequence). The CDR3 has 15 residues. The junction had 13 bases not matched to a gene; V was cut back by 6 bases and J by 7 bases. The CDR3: CASRSGTGGSNTQYF. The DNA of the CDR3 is TGTGCCAGCAGATCCGGGACTGGCGGGAGCAATACGCAGTATTTT.

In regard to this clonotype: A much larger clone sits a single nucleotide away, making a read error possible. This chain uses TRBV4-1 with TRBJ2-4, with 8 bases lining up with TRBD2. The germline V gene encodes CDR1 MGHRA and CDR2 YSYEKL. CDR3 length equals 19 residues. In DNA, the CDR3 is TGCGCCAGCAGCCAAGAGGCCAGTCCGGGGGGGTTGGCCAAAAACATTCACTACTTC. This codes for CASSQEASPGGLAKNIHYF.

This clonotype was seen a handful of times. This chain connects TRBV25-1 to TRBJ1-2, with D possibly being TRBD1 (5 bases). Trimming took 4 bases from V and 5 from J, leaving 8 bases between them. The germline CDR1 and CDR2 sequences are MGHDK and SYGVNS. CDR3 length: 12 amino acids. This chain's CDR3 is CASSGRGYGYTF. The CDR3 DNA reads TGTGCCAGCAGTGGACGGGGGTATGGCTACACCTTC.

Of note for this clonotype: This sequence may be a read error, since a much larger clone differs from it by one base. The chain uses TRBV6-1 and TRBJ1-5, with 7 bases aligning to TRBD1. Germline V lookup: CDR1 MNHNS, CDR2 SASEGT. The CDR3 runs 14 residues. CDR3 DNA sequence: TGTGTCAGCAAACTGACAGGGCTCAATCAGCCCCAGCATTTT. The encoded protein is CVSKLTGLNQPQHF.